The 22 T cell receptor beta chains below were found in one sample sequenced in a study of patients and donors after allogeneic stem cell transplantation. Using its own MiXCR run on the RT-PCR reads, TCRdb lists one record per CDR3 protein. The table has some 960,000 distinct CDR3 sequences, roughly 18% seen once. Sample: blood, either unsorted or a sorted T cell fraction (not recorded which). The source is a human donor who was either an allogeneic HSCT recipient or a stem cell or donor lymphocyte infusion donor (not recorded which). It is not recorded whose cells these are; they may come from a transplant donor.

DNA for the CDR3: TGTGCCAGCAGCTTTACAGGGGCTGGAAACACCATATATTTT. Translated, it gives CASSFTGAGNTIYF. V is TRBV11-2 and J is TRBJ1-3, with 7 bases matching TRBD1. Germline CDR1 SGHAT, CDR2 FQNNGV. Trimming removed 3 bases from V and 2 bases from J; junction bases left unmatched: 1. The CDR3 consists of 14 residues.

The table lists this clonotype with a few counts. The V gene is TRBV3-1, the J gene TRBJ2-3; TRBD1 might be the D (6 bases). Germline loops: CDR1 LGHDT, CDR2 YNNKEL (reference sequence). V lost 4 bases and J 2 bases, leaving 16 bases between the germline ends. This CDR3 has 16 amino acids. The DNA for the CDR3 is TGTGCCAGCAGCCCTGGGCACCAGGGGACCACAGATACGCAGTATTTT. Translating it yields CASSPGHQGTTDTQYF.

J is TRBJ1-3 and V is TRBV20-1; TRBD1 might be the D (5 bases). V gave up 1 base and J gave up 0 bases, with 7 bases separating them. Germline lookup yields CDR1 DFQATT and CDR2 SNEGSKA (reference sequence). The CDR3 runs 14 residues. The chain's CDR3 is CSARGGLSGNTIYF. As DNA, the CDR3 is TGCAGTGCTAGAGGGGGCCTCTCTGGAAACACCATATATTTT.

V is TRBV4-3 and J is TRBJ2-7; the D call may be TRBD1 or TRBD2 (5 bases each). V gave up 3 bases and J gave up 4 bases, with 13 bases separating them. Germline V gives CDR1 LGHNA, CDR2 YSLEER. The CDR3 is made up of 14 amino acids. In nucleotides, the CDR3 is TGCGCCAGCAGCCAGACGAGGGGTTTATACGAGCAGTACTTC. Translation: CASSQTRGLYEQYF.

This clonotype was seen ten or more times. The chain joins TRBV20-1 to TRBJ1-1; tentative D call: TRBD1 (6 bases). The germline gives CDR1 DFQATT, CDR2 SNEGSKA (reference sequence). The CDR3 covers 14 residues. V lost 5 bases to trimming and J lost 3 bases, with 16 bases between them. The CDR3 region has the DNA TGCAGTGCTTTGACAGGACCGCGGGACACTGAAGCTTTCTTT. It codes for CSALTGPRDTEAFF.

Many counts were recorded for this clonotype. The CDR3 is CASSTGQGKDTQYF. Here the CDR3 DNA reads TGCGCCAGCAGCACGGGACAGGGGAAGGATACGCAGTATTTT. The chain combines TRBV5-1 with TRBJ2-3; the match to TRBD1 covers 10 bases. There are 14 residues in the CDR3. The V gene's germline CDR1 is SGHRS and CDR2 YFSETQ. Trimming at V came to 4 bases and at J to 6 bases, leaving 5 bases not matched to a gene. Variable domain in full (rest from reference TRBV5-1 and TRBJ2-3): KAGVTQTPRYLIKTRGQQVTLSCSPISGHRSVSWYQQTPGQGLQFLFEYFSETQRNKGNFPGRFSGRQFSNSRSEMNVSTLELGDSALYLCASSTGQGKDTQYFGPGTRLTVL.

This clonotype was counted many times. The CDR3 reads CASSVGTSGETDTQYF. The CDR3 DNA reads as TGTGCCAGCAGCGTAGGAACTAGCGGGGAGACAGATACGCAGTATTTT. The rearrangement uses TRBV9 and TRBJ2-3; TRBD2 matches at 10 bases. The CDR3 runs to 16 residues. Germline CDR1 reads SGDLS; CDR2 reads YYNGEE. The junction had 4 bases not matched to a gene; V was cut back by 0 bases and J by 3 bases.

This clonotype appeared many times. V usage is TRBV12-3 or TRBV12-4 and J usage is TRBJ1-5; tentatively, D is TRBD1 (6 bases). Trimming took 2 bases from V and 4 from J, leaving 9 bases between them. The CDR3 length is 14 residues. This CDR3 is CASSLRGKNQPQHF. The CDR3 bases are TGTGCCAGCAGTTTAAGGGGGAAAAATCAGCCCCAGCATTTT.

This sequence joins TRBV4-3 and TRBJ2-2, with TRBD1 matching 9 bases. Germline V gives CDR1 LGHNA, CDR2 YSLEER. The CDR3 is 15 amino acids. Trimming removed 0 bases from V and 7 bases from J; junction bases left unmatched: 3. CDR3 DNA: TGCGCCAGCAGCCAAGAGGACAGGGGCGTCGGGGAGCTGTTTTTT. The encoded protein is CASSQEDRGVGELFF.

In this sample, this clonotype turned up many times. The gene calls are TRBV24-1 and TRBJ2-2; no clear D. V lost 4 bases and J lost 1, with 3 bases in between. CDR1 is KGHDR, CDR2 SFDVKD, per germline. The CDR3 is 13 residues long. The DNA for the CDR3 is TGTGCCACCAGTGACAGGAACACCGGGGAGCTGTTTTTT. This sequence encodes CATSDRNTGELFF.

The table lists this clonotype with a few counts. The V call is TRBV7-9, the J call TRBJ1-1; D is ambiguous. This CDR3 is built from 13 residues. The V end lost 5 bases, the J end lost 6 bases, and 13 bases lay between the germline ends. Germline CDR1 and CDR2: SEHNR and FQNEAQ (reference sequence). DNA of the CDR3: TGTGCCAGCAGCCCCGCCTTGATCTCTGAAGCTTTCTTT. Protein product: CASSPALISEAFF. The full variable domain, completed using reference TRBV7-9 and TRBJ1-1, is DTGVSQNPRHKITKRGQNVTFRCDPISEHNRLYWYRQTLGQGPEFLTYFQNEAQLEKSRLLSDRFSAERPKGSFSTLEIQRTEQGDSAMYLCASSPALISEAFFGQGTRLTVV.

The sample holds a few counts of this clonotype. This chain joins TRBV19 and TRBJ2-5, with a possible D match to TRBD2 (6 bases). The CDR3 covers 15 residues. Germline V gives CDR1 LNHDA, CDR2 SQIVND (reference sequence). CDR3 DNA: TGTTCGGGTGGGAACACCAATGGGAGCGGGGAGACCCAGTACTTC. Translation gives CSGGNTNGSGETQYF. Complete variable domain (other parts from reference TRBV19 and TRBJ2-5): DGGITQSPKYLFRKEGQNVTLSCEQNLNHDAMYWYRQDPGQGLRLIYYSQIVNDFQKGDIAEGYSVSREKKESFPLTVTSAQKNPTAFYLCSGGNTNGSGETQYFGPGTRLLVL.

This chain connects TRBV6-5 to TRBJ2-6; no clear D. From germline, CDR1 is MNHEY and CDR2 SVGAGI. The CDR3 contains 17 residues. The V and J ends lost 1 base and 0 bases respectively, with 10 bases between them. CDR3 sequence: CASSYFRRSSGANVLTF. The CDR3 nucleotides read TGTGCCAGCAGTTACTTCAGGCGTAGCTCTGGGGCCAACGTCCTGACTTTC.

The rearrangement links TRBV5-1 to TRBJ2-3; D unresolved. In germline, CDR1 is SGHRS, CDR2 YFSETQ. The CDR3 covers 13 residues. Trimming removed 0 bases at V and 11 bases at J, with 13 bases between. CDR3: CASSLGPSSGQYF. The CDR3 DNA sequence: TGCGCCAGCAGCTTGGGACCCTCCAGTGGGCAGTATTTT.

This clonotype came up many times. The J gene is TRBJ1-1, the V gene TRBV12-3 or TRBV12-4; D gene uncertain. CDR3 length: 11 residues. Between the trimmed V and J ends, which lost 6 bases and 7 bases, there was a span of 9 bases. CDR3 in amino acids: CASSLAGEAFF. CDR3 in DNA: TGTGCCAGCAGCTTGGCGGGTGAAGCTTTCTTT.

The chain is built from TRBV6-1 and TRBJ2-7, with 7 nucleotides matching TRBD1. Germline-derived CDR1 and CDR2 are MNHNS and SASEGT. The CDR3 sequence is 15 residues long. Losses at the gene ends were 5 bases for V and 1 base for J; bases not matched to a gene: 8. The CDR3 spells CASSKGAAPSYEQYF. For the CDR3, the DNA is TGTGCCAGCAGTAAGGGGGCCGCCCCGTCCTACGAGCAGTACTTC.

This chain's CDR3 is CASSFRPGQGDQPQHF. Here the CDR3 DNA reads TGCGCCAGCAGCTTCCGACCGGGACAGGGCGATCAGCCCCAGCATTTT. The chain has TRBV5-1 and TRBJ1-5; TRBD1 matches 9 bases. V gave up 2 bases and J gave up 5 bases; unmatched junction bases: 8. The CDR3 extends over 16 amino acids. The germline V gene has CDR1 SGHRS and CDR2 YFSETQ.

The gene calls are TRBV4-1 and TRBJ2-6; the match to TRBD2 covers 7 bases. CDR3 size: 14 residues. The V and J ends lost 5 bases and 11 bases, in that order; junction bases with no gene match: 9. CDR1 and CDR2 (germline): MGHRA, YSYEKL. CDR3 protein: CASSYLVGGDVLTF. CDR3 bases: TGCGCCAGCAGCTACTTGGTGGGGGGGGACGTCCTGACTTTC.

The chain is built from TRBV4-1 and TRBJ2-7; D is tentatively TRBD1 or TRBD2 (6 bases each). The CDR3 runs 15 residues. Trimming took off 3 bases at V and 2 bases at J, with 14 bases between the two ends. Germline V CDR1 and CDR2: MGHRA, YSYEKL. The CDR3 DNA reads as TGCGCCAGCAGCCACCGGGAACGGGGGCCCTACGAGCAGTACTTC. Amino acids: CASSHRERGPYEQYF.

This clonotype was observed a handful of times. V is TRBV6-2 or TRBV6-3 and J is TRBJ2-2, with a weak D call TRBD2 (6 bases). Trimming pared 2 bases from V and 1 base from J, leaving 8 bases between. CDR1 is MNHEY and CDR2 is SVGEGT in the germline V gene. The CDR3 loop spans 15 amino acids. CDR3 DNA: TGTGCCAGCAGTTACAACGGGGGGAACACCGGGGAGCTGTTTTTT. It encodes CASSYNGGNTGELFF.

The rearrangement joins TRBV20-1 to TRBJ1-3, with D possibly matching TRBD1 (6 bases). The CDR3 consists of 19 residues. Trimming pared 0 bases from V and 4 bases from J, leaving 25 bases between. CDR1 is DFQATT, CDR2 SNEGSKA, per germline (reference sequence). Written as DNA, the CDR3 is TGCAGTGCTAGAGATCGGGGGCCCCCTAGATGGGTCGTAGGAAACACCATATATTTT. Amino acid sequence: CSARDRGPPRWVVGNTIYF.

The chain has TRBV29-1 and TRBJ1-2; 8 bases agree with TRBD1. The CDR3 sequence is 14 residues long. Losses at the gene ends were 6 bases for V and 4 bases for J; bases not matched to a gene: 10. Germline CDR1 SQVTM, CDR2 ANQGSEA. Written as DNA, the CDR3 is TGCAGCGTCTCAGTCAGGGGGCGCGGCTATGGCTACACCTTC. Its protein product is CSVSVRGRGYGYTF.